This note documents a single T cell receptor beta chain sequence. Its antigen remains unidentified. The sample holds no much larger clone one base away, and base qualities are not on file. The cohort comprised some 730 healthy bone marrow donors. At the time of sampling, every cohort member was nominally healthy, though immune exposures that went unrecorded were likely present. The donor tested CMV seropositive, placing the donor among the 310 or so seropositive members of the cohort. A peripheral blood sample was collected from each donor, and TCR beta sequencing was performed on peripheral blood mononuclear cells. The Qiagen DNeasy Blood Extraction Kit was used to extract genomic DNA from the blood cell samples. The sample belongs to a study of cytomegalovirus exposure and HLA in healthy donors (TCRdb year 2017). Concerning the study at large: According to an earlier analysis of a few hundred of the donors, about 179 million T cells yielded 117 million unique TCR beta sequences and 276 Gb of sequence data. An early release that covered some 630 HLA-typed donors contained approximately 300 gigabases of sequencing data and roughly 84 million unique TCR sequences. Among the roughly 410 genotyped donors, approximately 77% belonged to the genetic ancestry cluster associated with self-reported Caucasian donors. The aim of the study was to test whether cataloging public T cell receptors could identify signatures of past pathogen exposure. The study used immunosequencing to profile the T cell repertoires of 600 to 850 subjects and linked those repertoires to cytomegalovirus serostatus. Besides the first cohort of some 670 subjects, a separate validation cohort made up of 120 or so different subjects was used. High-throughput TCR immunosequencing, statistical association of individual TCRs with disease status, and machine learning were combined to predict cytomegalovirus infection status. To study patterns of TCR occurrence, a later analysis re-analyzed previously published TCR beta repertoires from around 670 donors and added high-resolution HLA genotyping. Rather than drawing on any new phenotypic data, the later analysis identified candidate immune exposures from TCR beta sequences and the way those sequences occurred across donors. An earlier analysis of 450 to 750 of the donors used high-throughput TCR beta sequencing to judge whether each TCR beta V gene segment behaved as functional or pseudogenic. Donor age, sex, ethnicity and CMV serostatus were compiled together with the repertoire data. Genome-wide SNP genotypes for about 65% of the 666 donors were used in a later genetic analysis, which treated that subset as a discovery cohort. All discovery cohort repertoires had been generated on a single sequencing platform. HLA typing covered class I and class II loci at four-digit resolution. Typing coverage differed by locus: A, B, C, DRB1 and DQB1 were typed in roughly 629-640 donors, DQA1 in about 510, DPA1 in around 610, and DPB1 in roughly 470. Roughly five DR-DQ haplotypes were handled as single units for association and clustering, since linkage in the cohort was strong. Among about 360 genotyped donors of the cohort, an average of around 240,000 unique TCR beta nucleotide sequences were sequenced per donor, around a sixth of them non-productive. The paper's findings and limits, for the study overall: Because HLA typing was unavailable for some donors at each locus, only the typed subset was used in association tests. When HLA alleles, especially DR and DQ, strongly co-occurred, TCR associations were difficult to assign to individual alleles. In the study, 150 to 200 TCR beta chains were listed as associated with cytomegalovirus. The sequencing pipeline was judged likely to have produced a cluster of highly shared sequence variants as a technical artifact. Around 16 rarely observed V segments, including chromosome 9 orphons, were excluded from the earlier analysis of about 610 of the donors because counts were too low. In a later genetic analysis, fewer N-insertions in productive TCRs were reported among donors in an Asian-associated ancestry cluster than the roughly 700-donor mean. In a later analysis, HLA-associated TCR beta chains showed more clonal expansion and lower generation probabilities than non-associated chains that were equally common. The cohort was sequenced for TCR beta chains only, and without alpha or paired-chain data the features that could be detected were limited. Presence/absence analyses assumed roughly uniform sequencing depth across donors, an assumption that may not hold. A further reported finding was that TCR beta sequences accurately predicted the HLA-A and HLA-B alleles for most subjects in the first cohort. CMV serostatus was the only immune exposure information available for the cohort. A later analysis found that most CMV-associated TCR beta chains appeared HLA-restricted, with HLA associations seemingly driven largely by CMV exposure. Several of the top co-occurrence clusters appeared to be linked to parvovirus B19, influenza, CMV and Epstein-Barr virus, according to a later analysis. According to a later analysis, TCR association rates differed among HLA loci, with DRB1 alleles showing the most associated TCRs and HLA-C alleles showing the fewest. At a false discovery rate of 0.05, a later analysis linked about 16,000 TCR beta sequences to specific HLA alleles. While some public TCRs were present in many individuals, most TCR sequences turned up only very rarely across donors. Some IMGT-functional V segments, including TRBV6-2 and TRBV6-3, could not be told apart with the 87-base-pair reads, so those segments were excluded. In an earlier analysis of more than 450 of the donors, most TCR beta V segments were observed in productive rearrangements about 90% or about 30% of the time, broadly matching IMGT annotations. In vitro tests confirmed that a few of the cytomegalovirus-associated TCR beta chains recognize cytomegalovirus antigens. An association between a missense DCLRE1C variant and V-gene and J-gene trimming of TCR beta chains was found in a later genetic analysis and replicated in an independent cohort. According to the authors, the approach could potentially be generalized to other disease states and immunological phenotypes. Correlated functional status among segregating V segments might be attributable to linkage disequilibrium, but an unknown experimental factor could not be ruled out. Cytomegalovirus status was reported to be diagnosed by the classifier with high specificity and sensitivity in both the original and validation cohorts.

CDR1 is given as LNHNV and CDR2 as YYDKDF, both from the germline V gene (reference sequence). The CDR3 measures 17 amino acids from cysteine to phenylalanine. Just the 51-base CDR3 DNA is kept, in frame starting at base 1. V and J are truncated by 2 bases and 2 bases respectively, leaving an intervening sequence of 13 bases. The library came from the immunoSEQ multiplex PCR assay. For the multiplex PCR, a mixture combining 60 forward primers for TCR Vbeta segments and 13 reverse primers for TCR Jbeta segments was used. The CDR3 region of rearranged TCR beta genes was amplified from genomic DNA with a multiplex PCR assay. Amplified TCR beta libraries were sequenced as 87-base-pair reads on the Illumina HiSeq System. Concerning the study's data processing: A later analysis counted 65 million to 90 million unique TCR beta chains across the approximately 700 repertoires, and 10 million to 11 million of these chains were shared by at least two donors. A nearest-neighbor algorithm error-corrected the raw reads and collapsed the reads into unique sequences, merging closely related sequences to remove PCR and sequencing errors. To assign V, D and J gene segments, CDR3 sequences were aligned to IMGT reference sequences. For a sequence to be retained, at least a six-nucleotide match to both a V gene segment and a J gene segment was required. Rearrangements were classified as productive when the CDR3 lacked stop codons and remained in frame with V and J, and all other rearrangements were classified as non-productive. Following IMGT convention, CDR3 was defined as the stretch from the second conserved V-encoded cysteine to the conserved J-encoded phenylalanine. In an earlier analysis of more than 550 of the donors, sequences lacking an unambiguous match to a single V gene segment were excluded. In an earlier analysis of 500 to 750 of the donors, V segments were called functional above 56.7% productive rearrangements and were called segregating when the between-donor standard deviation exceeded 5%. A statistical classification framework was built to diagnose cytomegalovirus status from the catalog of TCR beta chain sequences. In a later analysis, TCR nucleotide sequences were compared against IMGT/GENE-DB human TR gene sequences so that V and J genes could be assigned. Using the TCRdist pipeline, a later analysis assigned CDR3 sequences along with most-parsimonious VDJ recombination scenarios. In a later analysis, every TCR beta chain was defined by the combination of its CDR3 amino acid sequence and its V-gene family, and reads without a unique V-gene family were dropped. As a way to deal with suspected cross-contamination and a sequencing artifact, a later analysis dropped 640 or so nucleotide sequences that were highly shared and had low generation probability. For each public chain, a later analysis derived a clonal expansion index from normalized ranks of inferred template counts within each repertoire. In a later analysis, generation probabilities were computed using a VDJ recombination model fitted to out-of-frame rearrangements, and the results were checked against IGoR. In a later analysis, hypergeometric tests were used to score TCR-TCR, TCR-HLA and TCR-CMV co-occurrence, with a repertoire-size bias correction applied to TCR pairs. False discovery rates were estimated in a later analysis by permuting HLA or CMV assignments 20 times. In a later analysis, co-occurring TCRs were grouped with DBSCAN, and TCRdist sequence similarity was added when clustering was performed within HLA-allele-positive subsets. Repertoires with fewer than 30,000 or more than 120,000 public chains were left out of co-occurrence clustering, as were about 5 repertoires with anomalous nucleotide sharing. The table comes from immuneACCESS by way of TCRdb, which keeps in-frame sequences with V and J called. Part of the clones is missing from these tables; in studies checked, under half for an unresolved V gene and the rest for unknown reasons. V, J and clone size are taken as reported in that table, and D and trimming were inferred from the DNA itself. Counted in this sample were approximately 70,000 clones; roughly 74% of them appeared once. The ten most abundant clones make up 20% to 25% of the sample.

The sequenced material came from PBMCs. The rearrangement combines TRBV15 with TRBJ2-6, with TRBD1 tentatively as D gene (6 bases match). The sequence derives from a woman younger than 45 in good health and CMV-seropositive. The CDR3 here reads CATSRYRASPGANVLTF. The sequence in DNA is TGTGCCACCAGCAGATACAGGGCATCACCTGGGGCCAACGTCCTGACTTTC.